This TCR beta chain came from a study of CD8+ T cells in alopecia areata. Starting from PBMCs, sorting isolated CD4+ and CD8+ T cells. After isolation, RNA underwent reverse transcription to generate cDNA as the sequencing template. Data came from immunoSEQ multiplex PCR; TCRdb stores just in-frame clones and leaves some out. The sample holds over 150,000 clones, around 50% seen once. Regarding the study as a whole: Lesional scalp exceeded normal scalp in clonality, especially in alopecia totalis/universalis.

In this sample, this clone turned up a few times. Its target is unknown. There are 13 residues in the CDR3. Trimming took 2 bases from V and 7 from J, leaving 12 bases between them. Germline loops: CDR1 SGDLS, CDR2 YYNGEE. Sequencing was done on a sample of CD8+ T cells sorted from blood. This clonotype was sampled from a human donor in good health. The chain carries TRBV9 and TRBJ1-2; D ambiguous. The CDR3 nucleotides are TGTGCCAGCAGCGTTTACTCGGGGTCTGGCTACACCTTC. It specifies CASSVYSGSGYTF.